These T cell receptor beta chains were read from a single sample in a study of T cells in Graves' hyperthyroidism and ophthalmopathy. TCRdb called the multiplex PCR reads again in MiXCR, with one record for every CDR3 protein. Here the sample spans over 250,000 distinct CDR3 sequences, about 25% being singletons. The sequencing sample was made of blood. The receptors were sampled from a man aged 40-55 years with Graves' hyperthyroidism that later progressed to Graves' ophthalmopathy. Both conserved end residues are part of each CDR3. Fields, in order: clone size, V gene, D gene, J gene, CDR3 DNA, CDR3 protein. The D gene is left open where the match is weak. A clone size is listed for some rows: how often the clone was seen (once, few, many), or a class if it is expanded.

abundance: many; v_gene: TRBV19; d_gene: TRBD2; j_gene: TRBJ2-7; CDR3nt: TGTGCCAGTAGTACCTCCTCTAGCGGGAGCCCCTACGAGCAGTACTTC; CDR3aa: CASSTSSSGSPYEQYF
abundance: few; v_gene: TRBV15; d_gene: TRBD2; j_gene: TRBJ2-4; CDR3nt: TGTGCCACCAGCAGAGGCGATAGCGGGATTGGAGGAGCCAAAAACATTCAGTACTTC; CDR3aa: CATSRGDSGIGGAKNIQYF
abundance: many; v_gene: TRBV30; d_gene: TRBD2; j_gene: TRBJ2-7; CDR3nt: TGTGCCTGGGGCGTCCCGCGTACTAGCGGGAGCTACGAGCAGTACTTC; CDR3aa: CAWGVPRTSGSYEQYF
abundance: many; v_gene: TRBV29-1; d_gene: -; j_gene: TRBJ1-1; CDR3nt: TGCAGCGTTGATTCAGGGACCGACACTGAAGCTTTCTTT; CDR3aa: CSVDSGTDTEAFF
abundance: many; v_gene: TRBV4-1; d_gene: -; j_gene: TRBJ2-6; CDR3nt: TGCGCCAGCAGCCAAGGTGTTTTGGCTGTAGGGGCCAACGTCCTGACTTTC; CDR3aa: CASSQGVLAVGANVLTF
abundance: many; v_gene: TRBV2; d_gene: -; j_gene: TRBJ2-2; CDR3nt: TGTGCCAGCAGTGGTGGGGGGGCCTGGACCGGGGAGCTGTTTTTT; CDR3aa: CASSGGGAWTGELFF
abundance: few; v_gene: TRBV6-2/TRBV6-3; d_gene: -; j_gene: TRBJ2-2; CDR3nt: TGTGCCAGCAGTTACGGTATGGGGGATGATCCCGGGGAGCTGTTTTTT; CDR3aa: CASSYGMGDDPGELFF
abundance: few; v_gene: TRBV27; d_gene: TRBD2; j_gene: TRBJ2-7; CDR3nt: TGTGCCAGCAGTCCTCGGACTAGCCGATCCTACGAGCAGTACTTC; CDR3aa: CASSPRTSRSYEQYF
abundance: -; v_gene: TRBV12-3/TRBV12-4; d_gene: -; j_gene: TRBJ1-1; CDR3nt: TGTGCCAGCATCCATGGGGGGGCTGTAAACACTGAAGCTTTCTTT; CDR3aa: CASIHGGAVNTEAFF
abundance: -; v_gene: TRBV6-1; d_gene: -; j_gene: TRBJ2-7; CDR3nt: TGTGCCAGCATGGAGGGTACCCACGAGCAGTACTTC; CDR3aa: CASMEGTHEQYF
abundance: many; v_gene: TRBV30; d_gene: -; j_gene: TRBJ2-7; CDR3nt: TGTGCCTGGAGGAGACTGGGGGGTCACTACGAGCAGTACTTC; CDR3aa: CAWRRLGGHYEQYF
abundance: many; v_gene: TRBV28; d_gene: -; j_gene: TRBJ1-5; CDR3nt: TGTGCCAGCAGCAAGTCATATCAGGGTCAGCCCCAGCATTTT; CDR3aa: CASSKSYQGQPQHF
abundance: many; v_gene: TRBV7-2; d_gene: TRBD1; j_gene: TRBJ2-7; CDR3nt: TGTGCCAGCAGCGGACGGACAGGGGCCGAGCAGTACTTC; CDR3aa: CASSGRTGAEQYF
abundance: many; v_gene: TRBV2; d_gene: TRBD2; j_gene: TRBJ2-7; CDR3nt: TGTGCCAGTGGACTAGCGGGAGGGGTGCAGTACTTC; CDR3aa: CASGLAGGVQYF
abundance: many; v_gene: TRBV6-2/TRBV6-3; d_gene: TRBD2; j_gene: TRBJ2-7; CDR3nt: TGTGCCAGCAGTTTTAGCGGGACCCCCTACGAGCAGTACTTC; CDR3aa: CASSFSGTPYEQYF
abundance: -; v_gene: TRBV20-1; d_gene: -; j_gene: TRBJ2-1; CDR3nt: TGCAGTGCTAGATCCCGGACTAAGAGCGATGAGCAGTTCTTC; CDR3aa: CSARSRTKSDEQFF
abundance: many; v_gene: TRBV3-1; d_gene: TRBD2; j_gene: TRBJ2-7; CDR3nt: TGTGCCAGCAGCCAGGCTTCTAGCGGACCTTACGAGCAGTACTTC; CDR3aa: CASSQASSGPYEQYF
abundance: many; v_gene: TRBV2; d_gene: -; j_gene: TRBJ1-1; CDR3nt: TGTGCCAGCAGTGAACCTGCTATGAACACTGAAGCTTTCTTT; CDR3aa: CASSEPAMNTEAFF
abundance: -; v_gene: TRBV6-1; d_gene: -; j_gene: TRBJ1-2; CDR3nt: TGTGCGAGCGGGGGGGGCTCCGGGCCAAGCTCCTACACCTTC; CDR3aa: CASGGGSGPSSYTF
abundance: -; v_gene: TRBV6-2/TRBV6-3; d_gene: TRBD2; j_gene: TRBJ2-7; CDR3nt: TGTGCCAGCAGTTACTCACGGACTAGCGGGAACGAGCAGTACTTC; CDR3aa: CASSYSRTSGNEQYF
abundance: many; v_gene: TRBV24-1; d_gene: TRBD2; j_gene: TRBJ2-2; CDR3nt: TGTGCCACCAGTGACCCGGGACTAGTGAACACCGGGGAGCTGTTTTTT; CDR3aa: CATSDPGLVNTGELFF
abundance: many; v_gene: TRBV6-1; d_gene: TRBD1; j_gene: TRBJ1-1; CDR3nt: TGTGCCAGCAGTGTCAGCAGGGGGCGAGCTTTCTTT; CDR3aa: CASSVSRGRAFF
abundance: many; v_gene: TRBV7-9; d_gene: TRBD2; j_gene: TRBJ2-7; CDR3nt: TGTGCCAGCAGCTTTCGTACGGGACTAGGAATCGACGAGCAGTACTTC; CDR3aa: CASSFRTGLGIDEQYF
abundance: many; v_gene: TRBV28; d_gene: -; j_gene: TRBJ2-7; CDR3nt: TGTGCCAGCAGTTCGCCCTCGGGGTCCGAGCGGCCCTACGAGCAGTACTTC; CDR3aa: CASSSPSGSERPYEQYF
abundance: -; v_gene: TRBV4-1; d_gene: TRBD1; j_gene: TRBJ1-2; CDR3nt: TGCGCCAGCAGCCAAGATTTTAGGGGGCACTATGGCTACACCTTC; CDR3aa: CASSQDFRGHYGYTF
abundance: -; v_gene: TRBV12-5; d_gene: -; j_gene: TRBJ1-1; CDR3nt: TGTGCTAGTGGTTTGGGCGGTTACACTGAAGCTTTCTTT; CDR3aa: CASGLGGYTEAFF
abundance: many; v_gene: TRBV28; d_gene: TRBD1; j_gene: TRBJ2-6; CDR3nt: TGTGCCAGCAGTCCAGGACAGGTAGGGGCCAACGTCCTGACTTTC; CDR3aa: CASSPGQVGANVLTF
abundance: -; v_gene: TRBV30; d_gene: -; j_gene: TRBJ1-1; CDR3nt: TGTGCCTGGCAATTGGGCACTGAAGCTTTCTTT; CDR3aa: CAWQLGTEAFF
abundance: many; v_gene: TRBV3-1; d_gene: -; j_gene: TRBJ2-7; CDR3nt: TGTGCCAGCGGGGGTGGCGAGCAGTACTTC; CDR3aa: CASGGGEQYF
abundance: many; v_gene: TRBV7-8; d_gene: -; j_gene: TRBJ1-5; CDR3nt: TGTGCCAGCAGCCTCACGCGTCAGGGGTATAGCAATCAGCCCCAGCATTTT; CDR3aa: CASSLTRQGYSNQPQHF
abundance: few; v_gene: TRBV28; d_gene: -; j_gene: TRBJ2-5; CDR3nt: TGTGCCAGCAGTTATCAAAGCACGTTGGAGACCCAGTACTTC; CDR3aa: CASSYQSTLETQYF
abundance: -; v_gene: TRBV20-1; d_gene: TRBD2; j_gene: TRBJ2-2; CDR3nt: TGCAGTGCTAGAGTGACTAGCGGGAACACCGGGGAGCTGTTTTTT; CDR3aa: CSARVTSGNTGELFF
abundance: -; v_gene: TRBV12-3/TRBV12-4; d_gene: TRBD1; j_gene: TRBJ1-2; CDR3nt: TGTGCCAGCAGCCTGGACAGGGGGAAGGAAGGCTACACCTTC; CDR3aa: CASSLDRGKEGYTF
abundance: -; v_gene: TRBV7-2; d_gene: -; j_gene: TRBJ2-2; CDR3nt: TGTGCCAGCAGCCCCGCCAGGGGCAACACCGGGGAGCTGTTTTTT; CDR3aa: CASSPARGNTGELFF
abundance: -; v_gene: TRBV6-2/TRBV6-3; d_gene: -; j_gene: TRBJ2-5; CDR3nt: TGTGCCAGCAGTTACGAGCGGGGGACAGGCATCCGCGAGACCCAGTACTTC; CDR3aa: CASSYERGTGIRETQYF
abundance: many; v_gene: TRBV5-1; d_gene: -; j_gene: TRBJ2-7; CDR3nt: TGCGCCAGCAGCTTGGATCGGGCAACCGGTGAGCAGTACTTC; CDR3aa: CASSLDRATGEQYF
abundance: many; v_gene: TRBV11-3; d_gene: -; j_gene: TRBJ1-1; CDR3nt: TGTGCCAGCAGCGTTAAACAAGGGAACACTGAAGCTTTCTTT; CDR3aa: CASSVKQGNTEAFF
abundance: many; v_gene: TRBV20-1; d_gene: TRBD1; j_gene: TRBJ1-5; CDR3nt: TGCAGTGCCAATTCCGGGACAGTCGGAGGTTCGGCCCAGCATTTT; CDR3aa: CSANSGTVGGSAQHF
abundance: many; v_gene: TRBV25-1; d_gene: TRBD1; j_gene: TRBJ1-2; CDR3nt: TGTGCCAGCAGTCCTGACAGGGGGATCGGTGGCTACACCTTC; CDR3aa: CASSPDRGIGGYTF
abundance: -; v_gene: TRBV12-3/TRBV12-4; d_gene: TRBD1; j_gene: TRBJ1-2; CDR3nt: TGTGCTAGCAGGACTACAGGGGGAGCAATTGATGGCTACACCTTC; CDR3aa: CASRTTGGAIDGYTF
abundance: -; v_gene: TRBV12-3/TRBV12-4; d_gene: -; j_gene: TRBJ1-5; CDR3nt: TGTGCCAGCAGAGCCGGGACGGGAAGCAATCAGCCCCAGCATTTT; CDR3aa: CASRAGTGSNQPQHF
abundance: -; v_gene: TRBV12-3/TRBV12-4; d_gene: TRBD2; j_gene: TRBJ2-7; CDR3nt: TGTGCCAGCAGCCAACTAGCGGGAGGCTATAACGAGCAGTACTTC; CDR3aa: CASSQLAGGYNEQYF